One and the same sample provided the 27 T cell receptor beta chains below, sequenced in a study of blood T cell repertoires in COVID-19. Sequencing used immunoSEQ multiplex PCR; TCRdb keeps in-frame clones, though not all of them. The table has over 75,000 clones, around 90% seen once. Sequenced sample: peripheral blood. Source of these receptors: a human donor with COVID-19, enrolled during active disease. The donor label of this sample is uncertain.

The chain recombines TRBV24-1 with TRBJ2-5; possibly TRBD2 for D (5 bases). V lost 7 bases and J 2 bases, leaving 16 bases between the germline ends. CDR1 is KGHDR and CDR2 is SFDVKD in the germline V gene. CDR3 length: 15 amino acids. The CDR3 coding sequence is TGTGCCACCAGCCTAAACGGGATTGGGCAAGAGACCCAGTACTTC. As protein: CATSLNGIGQETQYF.

J is TRBJ1-1 and V is TRBV2, with 9 bases identical to TRBD1. Germline CDR1 SNHLY, CDR2 FYNNEI. V lost 6 bases, J lost 13 bases, and 6 bases stayed unmatched. The CDR3 is made up of 11 amino acids. CDR3 in DNA: TGTGCCAGCAGGGGGACAGGGAGGAATTTCTTT. This codes for CASRGTGRNFF. The variable domain in full, with the rest retrieved from reference TRBV2 and TRBJ1-1, is EPEVTQTPSHQVTQMGQEVILRCVPISNHLYFYWYRQILGQKVEFLVSFYNNEISEKSEIFDDQFSVERPDGSNFTLKIRSTKLEDSAMYFCASRGTGRNFFGQGTRLTVV.

This clone was detected only a few times. The V and J genes are TRBV7-3 and TRBJ1-2, with D uncertain. CDR3 length: 13 residues. Germline V gives CDR1 SGHTA, CDR2 FQGTGA. The V gene lost 7 bases and the J gene lost 14 bases, with 23 bases spanning the gap. The CDR3 region has the DNA TGTGCCAGCACCCAGAACCCGAGGCTCCCTCTGACCTTC. Translated, it gives CASTQNPRLPLTF.

The gene calls are TRBV2 and TRBJ1-2, with D possibly matching TRBD1 (5 bases). This CDR3 comprises 14 residues. The germline CDR1 and CDR2 sequences are SNHLY and FYNNEI. Deletions cut 3 bases from V and 5 bases from J, with 13 bases between. This chain's CDR3 is CASSDQGDFYGYTF. In DNA, the CDR3 is TGTGCCAGCAGTGACCAGGGTGACTTTTATGGCTACACCTTC.

The rearrangement uses TRBV6-5 and TRBJ1-3; 8 nucleotides match TRBD1. J was trimmed by 8 bases and V by 5 bases; bases with no gene match: 8. This CDR3 is built from 14 residues. Germline V gene lookup returns CDR1 MNHEY and CDR2 SVGAGI. The CDR3 protein is CASSNPGQDYTIYF. CDR3 bases: TGTGCCAGCAGTAACCCGGGACAGGATTACACCATATATTTT.

V gene TRBV24-1 combines with J gene TRBJ2-7; 7 positions agree with TRBD1. This CDR3 has 14 residues. The germline V gene has CDR1 KGHDR and CDR2 SFDVKD. V lost 4 bases to trimming and J lost 5 bases; unmatched junction nucleotides: 7. CDR3 coding DNA: TGTGCCACCAGTGACCGTGATGGGACAGACGAGCAGTACTTC. It is translated as CATSDRDGTDEQYF.

The gene calls are TRBV5-1 and TRBJ2-1; a possible D gene is TRBD2 (6 bases). The CDR3 covers 13 residues. V was cut by 4 bases and J by 9 bases, with 14 bases left in between. Germline V gene sequence: CDR1 SGHRS, CDR2 YFSETQ. The CDR3, as DNA: TGCGCCAGCAGCCCCACGGGGGAAGCTGAGCAGTTCTTC. This sequence encodes CASSPTGEAEQFF.

This clone was observed a single time. The rearrangement joins TRBV5-1 to TRBJ2-2; 8 positions match TRBD1. V gave up 4 bases and J gave up 4 bases; unmatched junction bases: 6. Per germline, CDR1 SGHRS and CDR2 YFSETQ. This CDR3 spans 15 amino acids. CDR3 residues: CASSLGTGGTGELFF. The CDR3, as DNA: TGCGCCAGCAGCCTTGGGACAGGCGGCACCGGGGAGCTGTTTTTT.

This chain joins TRBV2 and TRBJ1-3; TRBD1 matches at 9 bases. This CDR3 has 16 amino acids. J gave up 0 bases and V 3 bases, and 3 bases lay outside the gene matches. CDR1 is SNHLY and CDR2 is FYNNEI in the germline V gene. Here the CDR3 reads CASSDLQGASGNTIYF. The DNA for the CDR3 is TGTGCCAGCAGTGACTTACAGGGGGCCTCTGGAAACACCATATATTTT.

The rearrangement joins TRBV12-3 or TRBV12-4 to TRBJ1-1; no reliable D call. This CDR3 region has 12 residues. V gave up 5 bases and J gave up 11 bases, with 15 bases separating them. The CDR3 spells CASSTTVSGAFF. CDR3 sequence (DNA): TGTGCCAGCAGTACTACGGTGTCCGGGGCTTTCTTT.

The chain has TRBV2 and TRBJ2-7, with 8 bases fitting TRBD1. CDR3 size: 14 residues. The germline V gene encodes CDR1 SNHLY and CDR2 FYNNEI. V was clipped by 10 bases and J by 0 bases; unmatched bases: 8. Written as DNA, the CDR3 is TGTGCCACACGGGCAGGGGGCGCCTCCTACGAGCAGTACTTC. It yields the protein CATRAGGASYEQYF. Full variable domain (missing parts from reference TRBV2 and TRBJ2-7): EPEVTQTPSHQVTQMGQEVILRCVPISNHLYFYWYRQILGQKVEFLVSFYNNEISEKSEIFDDQFSVERPDGSNFTLKIRSTKLEDSAMYFCATRAGGASYEQYFGPGTRLTVT.

The chain links TRBV4-1 to TRBJ1-5, with 11 bases matching TRBD1. The CDR3 is 17 amino acids. Germline CDR1 is MGHRA and CDR2 is YSYEKL. V lost 3 bases to trimming and J lost 11 bases; unmatched junction nucleotides: 15. The CDR3 region is CASSHMTGTGGRSAQHF. The DNA of the CDR3 is TGCGCCAGCAGCCACATGACCGGGACAGGGGGTCGGTCTGCCCAGCATTTT.

This clone was recorded only once. V gene TRBV2 combines with J gene TRBJ1-6; 9 bases agree with TRBD1. J lost 10 bases, V lost 6 bases, and 19 bases had no gene match. Looked up from germline, CDR1 is SNHLY and CDR2 is FYNNEI. The CDR3 sequence is 18 residues long. CDR3 in DNA: TGTGCCAGCAGCGAGGAGGCTTTAGGGGGACAGGGCGGATCACCCCTCCACTTT. Translating gives CASSEEALGGQGGSPLHF.

The V gene is TRBV5-5, the J gene TRBJ1-3, with 7 bases aligning to TRBD1. V shed 0 bases and J 6 bases; nucleotides not matched to a gene: 6. Germline lookup yields CDR1 SGHKS and CDR2 YYEKEE (reference sequence). The CDR3 is 15 residues long. Here the CDR3 reads CASSLGRQGENTIYF. The CDR3 DNA reads as TGTGCCAGCAGCTTGGGCCGACAGGGTGAAAACACCATATATTTT.

This clone was seen a single time. The chain has TRBV6-5 and TRBJ1-4, with D possibly TRBD1 on 5 matching bases. In germline, CDR1 is MNHEY, CDR2 SVGAGI. With 7 bases removed from V and 7 bases from J, the gap between germline ends came to 16 bases. There are 14 residues in the CDR3. CDR3 nucleotide sequence: TGTGCCAGCAAGTTCCAGGGTTCGGGTGAAAAACTGTTTTTT. Its translation is CASKFQGSGEKLFF.

The J gene is TRBJ2-1, the V gene TRBV7-2; no definite D call. The ends were cut back, 5 bases at V and 4 bases at J, with 9 bases in the middle. The CDR3 loop spans 13 amino acids. Germline V gene data show CDR1 as SGHTA and CDR2 as FQGNSA. The CDR3 region has the DNA TGTGCCAGCAGCCCAGACTTATACAATGAGCAGTTCTTC. Its protein is CASSPDLYNEQFF. Based on the CDR3 plus reference TRBV7-2 and TRBJ2-1, the full variable domain is GAGVSQSPSNKVTEKGKDVELRCDPISGHTALYWYRQSLGQGLEFLIYFQGNSAPDKSGLPSDRFSAERTGGSVSTLTIQRTQQEDSAVYLCASSPDLYNEQFFGPGTRLTVL.

The chain recombines TRBV5-1 with TRBJ2-2; 10 bases are a match to TRBD1. The V and J ends lost 4 bases and 6 bases, in that order; junction bases with no gene match: 6. The CDR3 is 15 amino acids. Germline assignment: CDR1 SGHRS and CDR2 YFSETQ. The CDR3 sequence: CASSGPGQGSGELFF. DNA for the CDR3: TGCGCCAGCAGCGGACCGGGACAGGGGTCCGGGGAGCTGTTTTTT.

The rearrangement links TRBV4-1 to TRBJ1-4, with D perhaps TRBD1 (6 bases). The CDR3 extends over 14 amino acids. Per germline, CDR1 MGHRA and CDR2 YSYEKL. Trimming shortened V by 3 bases and J by 15 bases, and 20 bases separated the two germline ends. CDR3 nucleotide sequence: TGCGCCAGCAGCCAGGTGGACAGTTCAATCAGGATGTTTTTT. Translated: CASSQVDSSIRMFF.

The V call is TRBV28, the J call TRBJ2-7, with TRBD1 matching over 7 bases. Trimming took 7 bases from V and 1 from J; bases not matched to a gene: 7. The CDR3 totals 14 residues. Germline V gene sequence: CDR1 MDHEN, CDR2 SYDVKM. The CDR3 is CASKRDSVSYEQYF. The CDR3 coding sequence is TGTGCCAGCAAACGGGACAGCGTTTCCTACGAGCAGTACTTC.

The chain joins TRBV29-1 to TRBJ2-5; D call uncertain. Looked up from germline, CDR1 is SQVTM and CDR2 is ANQGSEA. This CDR3 has 13 residues. V lost 3 bases to trimming and J lost 2 bases, with 10 bases between them. CDR3 coding DNA: TGCAGCGTTGACTTGACAAAACAAGAGACCCAGTACTTC. It translates to CSVDLTKQETQYF.

This clone has just one count. The J gene is TRBJ2-7, the V gene TRBV30; TRBD2 might be the D (6 bases). Germline CDR1 GTSNPN, CDR2 SVGIG (reference sequence). Trimming pared 1 base from V and 4 bases from J, leaving 11 bases between. This CDR3 comprises 13 residues. CDR3: CAWSGDGLYEQYF. Here the CDR3 DNA reads TGTGCCTGGAGTGGGGACGGACTATACGAGCAGTACTTC.

The chain has TRBV2 and TRBJ1-1; D is perhaps TRBD1 (5 bases). Germline loops: CDR1 SNHLY, CDR2 FYNNEI. There are 16 residues in the CDR3. V lost 2 bases and J lost 5, with 18 bases in between. The CDR3 DNA reads TGTGCCAGCAGTGAAACAGGTGTGGGGATAGGTACTGAAGCTTTCTTT. It specifies CASSETGVGIGTEAFF.

The chain employs TRBV27 and TRBJ2-7; 7 nucleotides match TRBD1. The CDR3 is made up of 13 amino acids. Germline values: CDR1 MNHEY, CDR2 SMNVEV (reference sequence). Germline trimming cut 5 bases from V and 4 bases from J; bases unmatched to any gene: 5. CDR3 DNA sequence: TGTGCCAGCAGTAAGACAGGGAATTACGAGCAGTACTTC. Translated, it gives CASSKTGNYEQYF.

This chain uses TRBV3-1 (or the pseudogene TRBV3-2) with TRBJ2-1; 7 positions agree with TRBD1. The V segment lost 5 bases and the J segment 4 bases; nucleotides outside the gene matches: 8. The CDR3 loop spans 15 amino acids. Germline V CDR1 and CDR2: LGHDT, YNNKEL (reference sequence). The CDR3 here is CASSKTGTVYNEQFF. In DNA, the CDR3 is TGTGCCAGCAGCAAAACCGGGACAGTATACAATGAGCAGTTCTTC.

CDR3 sequence reads: CASGETQYF. The DNA for the CDR3 is TGTGCCAGCGGCGAGACCCAGTACTTC. The rearrangement links TRBV9 to TRBJ2-5; D is unresolved. The CDR3 is 9 amino acids. V lost 7 bases and J 5 bases, leaving 3 bases between the germline ends. The V gene's germline CDR1 is SGDLS and CDR2 YYNGEE.

CDR3 residues: CASSPGSRNTIYF. CDR3 in DNA: TGTGCCAGCAGCCCGGGATCGAGAAACACCATATATTTT. V and J are TRBV14 and TRBJ1-3; D is unclear. V was trimmed by 4 bases and J by 5 bases, leaving 9 bases between them. The CDR3 contains 13 residues. Germline loops: CDR1 SGHDN, CDR2 FVKESK.

The chain employs TRBV12-3 or TRBV12-4 and TRBJ1-2; TRBD1 might be the D (5 bases). The V gene lost 6 bases and the J gene lost 4 bases, with 12 bases spanning the gap. CDR3 length: 13 amino acids. CDR3 protein: CASRPDRFYGYTF. CDR3 bases: TGTGCCAGCAGACCTGACAGATTCTATGGCTACACCTTC.